The 17 T cell receptor beta chains listed next were all sequenced from one sample in a study of Ad26.COV2.S vaccination and SARS-CoV-2 variants. Noted treatment: 15 to 20 received Ad26.COV2.S at low or high dose, single or two shots; several received placebo; per-sample allocation not given. Day 63 following the first vaccine or placebo injection was when the samples were taken. Repertoires were generated with immunoSEQ multiplex PCR, while TCRdb's copy carries only in-frame clones and drops some. There are around 300,000 clones in the sample; roughly 90% occur only once, and 4.5% to 5.5% lies in the top ten. The sequences come from peripheral blood, collected in a trial of Ad26.COV2.S vaccine versus placebo. The origin of the receptors is a person between 18 and 65 years old who received the Ad26.COV2.S COVID-19 vaccine or a placebo.

The CDR3 protein is CASSDFGTDVHEQYF. CDR3 bases: TGTGCCAGCAGCGATTTCGGGACCGACGTCCACGAGCAGTACTTC. The rearrangement joins TRBV7-9 to TRBJ2-7; D possibly matches TRBD1 or TRBD2 (5 bases each). Per germline, CDR1 SEHNR and CDR2 FQNEAQ (reference sequence). The CDR3 loop spans 15 amino acids. The V gene lost 5 bases and the J gene lost 5 bases, with 19 bases spanning the gap.

The CDR3 region has the DNA TGTGCCACCAGTGATGATGGGACCGGACAGGGCTCCTACAATGAGCAGTTCTTC. Its translation: CATSDDGTGQGSYNEQFF. The chain has TRBV24-1 and TRBJ2-1; TRBD1 agrees at 8 bases. After removal of 3 bases from V and 0 bases from J, the junction contained 9 bases not matched to a gene. This CDR3 is 18 amino acids long. Germline CDR1 reads KGHDR; CDR2 reads SFDVKD.

This chain joins TRBV5-6 and TRBJ1-1; TRBD1 might be the D (6 bases). Germline CDR1 reads SGHDT; CDR2 reads YYEEEE. The CDR3 covers 16 residues. V was cut by 4 bases and J by 1 base, with 17 bases left in between. CDR3 bases: TGTGCCAGCAGCCGCATGACCGGGACACCGAACACTGAAGCTTTCTTT. Translating it yields CASSRMTGTPNTEAFF.

The rearrangement uses TRBV6-2 or TRBV6-3 and TRBJ2-5; D is undetermined. Trimming shortened V by 2 bases and J by 0 bases, and 4 bases separated the two germline ends. This CDR3 comprises 13 residues. From germline, CDR1 is MNHEY and CDR2 SVGEGT. The CDR3 nucleotides are TGTGCCAGCAGTTACAGGGACCAAGAGACCCAGTACTTC. This sequence encodes CASSYRDQETQYF.

The rearrangement joins TRBV18 to TRBJ2-2; D may be TRBD1 or TRBD2 (7 bases each). V lost 3 bases and J 7 bases, leaving 15 bases between the germline ends. This CDR3 spans 15 amino acids. Germline V gives CDR1 KGHSH, CDR2 LQKENI. The CDR3 DNA reads TGTGCCAGCTCACCGTCGACAGGGAGGGTCGGGGAGCTGTTTTTT. Its translation is CASSPSTGRVGELFF. Using reference TRBV18 and TRBJ2-2 for the parts outside the CDR3, the full variable domain is NAGVMQNPRHLVRRRGQEARLRCSPMKGHSHVYWYRQLPEEGLKFMVYLQKENIIDESGMPKERFSAEFPKEGPSILRIQQVVRGDSAAYFCASSPSTGRVGELFFGEGSRLTVL.

The chain recombines TRBV5-6 with TRBJ2-1; D is perhaps TRBD2 (6 bases). The V gene's germline CDR1 is SGHDT and CDR2 YYEEEE. V lost 2 bases and J 5 bases, leaving 11 bases between the germline ends. The CDR3 is 14 residues long. The CDR3 sequence: CASSLREWDNEQFF. CDR3 DNA sequence: TGTGCCAGCAGCTTACGGGAGTGGGACAATGAGCAGTTCTTC. Full variable domain (outside the CDR3, taken from reference TRBV5-6 and TRBJ2-1): DAGVTQSPTHLIKTRGQQVTLRCSPKSGHDTVSWYQQALGQGPQFIFQYYEEEERQRGNFPDRFSGHQFPNYSSELNVNALLLGDSALYLCASSLREWDNEQFFGPGTRLTVL.

V is TRBV11-2 and J is TRBJ1-2; maybe TRBD1 (5 bases). This CDR3 spans 14 amino acids. V lost 5 bases, J lost 4 bases, and 14 bases lay in between. Germline CDR1 and CDR2: SGHAT and FQNNGV. The CDR3 DNA reads as TGTGCCAGCAGCCCAGAGTGGGGACTCTATGGCTACACCTTC. It is translated as CASSPEWGLYGYTF.

The count of this clone is one. A single base separates this from a much larger clone, so it may be a read error. Other nucleotide sequences in the sample specify the same CDR3. This rearrangement joins TRBV5-1 to TRBJ1-1; D perhaps matches TRBD1 (5 bases). Germline values: CDR1 SGHRS, CDR2 YFSETQ. CDR3 size: 14 residues. Trimming stripped 0 bases from V and 3 bases from J, with 9 bases between. The DNA of the CDR3 is TGCGCCAGCAGCTTGGCCGGGGGATACACTGAAGCTTTCTTT. The encoded protein is CASSLAGGYTEAFF.

The chain employs TRBV6-5 and TRBJ2-5; TRBD2 matches 10 bases. Germline V gene data show CDR1 as MNHEY and CDR2 as SVGAGI. This CDR3 region has 15 residues. V gave up 6 bases and J gave up 1 base; unmatched junction bases: 5. The chain's CDR3 is CASSSGGVAQETQYF. CDR3 DNA sequence: TGTGCCAGCAGCAGCGGGGGGGTGGCCCAAGAGACCCAGTACTTC.

The rearrangement uses TRBV6-2 or TRBV6-3 and TRBJ2-6, with TRBD2 matching over 11 bases. The V and J ends lost 0 bases and 0 bases, in that order; junction bases with no gene match: 1. The CDR3 loop spans 18 amino acids. The V gene's germline CDR1 is MNHEY and CDR2 SVGEGT. CDR3 sequence reads: CASSYSTSGDSGANVLTF. DNA for the CDR3: TGTGCCAGCAGTTACTCGACTAGCGGGGACTCTGGGGCCAACGTCCTGACTTTC.

The gene calls are TRBV7-3 and TRBJ2-3; no clear D. Deletions cut 2 bases from V and 0 bases from J, with 6 bases between. Germline values: CDR1 SGHTA, CDR2 FQGTGA. The CDR3 has 14 amino acids. The CDR3 DNA follows: TGTGCCAGCAGCTTAGCTATAAGCACAGATACGCAGTATTTT. Its protein is CASSLAISTDTQYF.

The J gene is TRBJ2-7, the V gene TRBV3-1 (or the pseudogene TRBV3-2), with D perhaps TRBD1 (6 bases). The CDR3 has 15 amino acids. V gave up 5 bases and J gave up 0 bases, with 14 bases separating them. Looked up from germline, CDR1 is LGHDT and CDR2 is YNNKEL (reference sequence). The CDR3 DNA follows: TGTGCCAGCAGCGCAAGGGGACACCTCTCCTACGAGCAGTACTTC. Translation gives CASSARGHLSYEQYF.

The genes are TRBV7-8 and TRBJ2-1; D gene uncertain. CDR1 is SGHVS, CDR2 FQNEAQ, per germline. V was pared by 5 bases and J by 6 bases, with 20 bases between. CDR3 size: 16 residues. CDR3 DNA sequence: TGTGCCAGCAGCCGCCGGGTCGGGCAATTGGTCAATGAGCAGTTCTTC. It codes for CASSRRVGQLVNEQFF.

J is TRBJ2-2 and V is TRBV4-1; 8 nucleotides agree with TRBD2. The CDR3 spans 17 residues. V shed 3 bases, J shed 6 bases, and the junction held 12 bases outside the gene matches. From germline, CDR1 is MGHRA and CDR2 YSYEKL. Here the CDR3 reads CASSHPLGAGVPGELFF. CDR3 nucleotides: TGCGCCAGCAGCCACCCTCTAGGAGCGGGAGTCCCCGGGGAGCTGTTTTTT.

The chain uses TRBV3-1 (or the pseudogene TRBV3-2) and TRBJ2-7; 7 bases align to TRBD1. Germline CDR1 LGHDT, CDR2 YNNKEL (reference sequence). V was pared by 3 bases and J by 2 bases, with 1 base of the junction left unmatched. The CDR3 length is 13 residues. The CDR3 sequence is CASSQGQPYEQYF. The CDR3 DNA reads as TGTGCCAGCAGCCAGGGACAGCCCTACGAGCAGTACTTC.

The V call is TRBV18, the J call TRBJ2-1; 7 positions agree with TRBD2. Germline CDR1 and CDR2: KGHSH and LQKENI. The CDR3 is made up of 16 amino acids. V shed 0 bases and J 0 bases; nucleotides not matched to a gene: 2. The CDR3 coding sequence is TGTGCCAGCTCACCACCGGGGGGGACCTCCTACAATGAGCAGTTCTTC. Translating it yields CASSPPGGTSYNEQFF. The variable domain in full, completed from reference TRBV18 and TRBJ2-1, reads NAGVMQNPRHLVRRRGQEARLRCSPMKGHSHVYWYRQLPEEGLKFMVYLQKENIIDESGMPKERFSAEFPKEGPSILRIQQVVRGDSAAYFCASSPPGGTSYNEQFFGPGTRLTVL.

The rearrangement links TRBV6-2 or TRBV6-3 to TRBJ1-1; 8 positions agree with TRBD1. The CDR3 is made up of 14 amino acids. Trimming cost V 2 bases and J 2 bases; bases outside gene matches: 1. CDR1 is MNHEY and CDR2 is SVGEGT in the germline V gene. The CDR3 here is CASSYGQGNTEAFF. The CDR3 DNA is TGTGCCAGCAGTTACGGACAGGGCAACACTGAAGCTTTCTTT.